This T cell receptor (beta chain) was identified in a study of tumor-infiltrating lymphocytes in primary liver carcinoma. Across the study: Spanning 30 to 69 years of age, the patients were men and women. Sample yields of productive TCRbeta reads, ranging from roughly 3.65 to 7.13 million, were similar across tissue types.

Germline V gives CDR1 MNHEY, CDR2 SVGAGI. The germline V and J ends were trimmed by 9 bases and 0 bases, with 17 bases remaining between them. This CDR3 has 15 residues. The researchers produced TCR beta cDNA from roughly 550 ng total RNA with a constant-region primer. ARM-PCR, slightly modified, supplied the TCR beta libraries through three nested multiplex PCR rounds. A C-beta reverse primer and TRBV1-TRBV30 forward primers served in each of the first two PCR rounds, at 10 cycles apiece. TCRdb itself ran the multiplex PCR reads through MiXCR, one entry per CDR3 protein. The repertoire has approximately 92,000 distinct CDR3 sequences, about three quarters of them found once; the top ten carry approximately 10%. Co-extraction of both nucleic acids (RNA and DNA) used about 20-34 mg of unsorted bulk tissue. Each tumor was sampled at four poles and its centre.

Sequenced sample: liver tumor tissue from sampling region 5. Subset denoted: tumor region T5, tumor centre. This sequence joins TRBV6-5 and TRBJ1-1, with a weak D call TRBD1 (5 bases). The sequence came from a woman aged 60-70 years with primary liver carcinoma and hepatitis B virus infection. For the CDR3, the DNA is TGTGCCAGTAGTCTTAGGGGTGAGGTGAACACTGAAGCTTTCTTT. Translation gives CASSLRGEVNTEAFF.